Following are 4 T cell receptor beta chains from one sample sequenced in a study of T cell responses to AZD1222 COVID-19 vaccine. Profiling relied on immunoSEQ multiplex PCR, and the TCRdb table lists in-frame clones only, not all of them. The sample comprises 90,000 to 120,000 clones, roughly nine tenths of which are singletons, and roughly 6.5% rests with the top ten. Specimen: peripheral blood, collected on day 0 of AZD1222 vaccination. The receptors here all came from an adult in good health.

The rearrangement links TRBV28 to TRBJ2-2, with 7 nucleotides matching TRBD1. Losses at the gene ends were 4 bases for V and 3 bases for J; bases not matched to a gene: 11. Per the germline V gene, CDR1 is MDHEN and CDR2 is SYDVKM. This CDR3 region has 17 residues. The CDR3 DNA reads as TGTGCCAGCAGTTCGATTACAGGGGCGCAGTACACCGGGGAGCTGTTTTTT. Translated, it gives CASSSITGAQYTGELFF.

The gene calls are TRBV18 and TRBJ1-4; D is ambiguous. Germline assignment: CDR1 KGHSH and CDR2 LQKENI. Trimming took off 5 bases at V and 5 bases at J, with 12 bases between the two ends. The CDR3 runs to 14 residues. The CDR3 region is CASSAGGKNEKLFF. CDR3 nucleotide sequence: TGTGCCAGCTCAGCAGGAGGAAAAAATGAAAAACTGTTTTTT.

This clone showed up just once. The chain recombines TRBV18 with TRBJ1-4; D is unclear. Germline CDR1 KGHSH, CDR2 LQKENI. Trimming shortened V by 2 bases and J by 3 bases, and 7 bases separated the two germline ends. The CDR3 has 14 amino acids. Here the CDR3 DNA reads TGTGCCAGCTCACCAGCTACCCCTAATGAAAAACTGTTTTTT. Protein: CASSPATPNEKLFF.

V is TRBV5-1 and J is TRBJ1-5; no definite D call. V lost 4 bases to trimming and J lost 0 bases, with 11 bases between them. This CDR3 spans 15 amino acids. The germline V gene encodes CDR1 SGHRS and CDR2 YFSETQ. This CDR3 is CASSPYSDSNQPQHF. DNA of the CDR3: TGCGCCAGCAGCCCTTACTCGGATAGCAATCAGCCCCAGCATTTT.